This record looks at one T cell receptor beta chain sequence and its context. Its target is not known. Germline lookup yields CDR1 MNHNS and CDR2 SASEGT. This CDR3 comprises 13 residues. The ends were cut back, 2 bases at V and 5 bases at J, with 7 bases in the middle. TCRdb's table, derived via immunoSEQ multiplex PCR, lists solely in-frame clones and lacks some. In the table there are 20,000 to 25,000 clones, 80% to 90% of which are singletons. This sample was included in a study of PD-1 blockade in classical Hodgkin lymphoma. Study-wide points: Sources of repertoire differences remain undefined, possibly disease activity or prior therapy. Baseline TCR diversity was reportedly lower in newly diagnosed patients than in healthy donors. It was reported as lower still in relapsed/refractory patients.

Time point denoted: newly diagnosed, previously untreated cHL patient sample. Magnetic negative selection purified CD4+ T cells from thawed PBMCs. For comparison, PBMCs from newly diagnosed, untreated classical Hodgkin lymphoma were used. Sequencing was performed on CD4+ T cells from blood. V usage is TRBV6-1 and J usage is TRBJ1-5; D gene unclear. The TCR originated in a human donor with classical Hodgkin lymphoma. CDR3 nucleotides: TGTGCCAGCAGTGAAACACCAGATCAGCCCCAGCATTTT. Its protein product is CASSETPDQPQHF.